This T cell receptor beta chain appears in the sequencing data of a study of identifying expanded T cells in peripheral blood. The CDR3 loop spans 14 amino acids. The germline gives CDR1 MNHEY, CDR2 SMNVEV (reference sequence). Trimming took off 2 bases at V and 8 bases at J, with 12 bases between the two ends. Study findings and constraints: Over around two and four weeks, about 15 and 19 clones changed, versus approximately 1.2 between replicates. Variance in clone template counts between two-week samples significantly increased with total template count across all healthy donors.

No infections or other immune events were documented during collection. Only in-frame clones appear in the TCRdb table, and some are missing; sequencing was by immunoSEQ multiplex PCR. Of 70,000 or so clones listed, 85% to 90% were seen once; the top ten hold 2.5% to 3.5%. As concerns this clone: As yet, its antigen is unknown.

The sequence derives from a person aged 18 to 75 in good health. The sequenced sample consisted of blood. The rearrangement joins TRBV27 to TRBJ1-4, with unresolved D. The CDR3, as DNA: TGTGCCAGCAGTTTAAATGGGGTTCGGGAAAAACTGTTTTTT. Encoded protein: CASSLNGVREKLFF.